This T cell receptor beta chain was sequenced for a study of memory B cells and T cells in multiple sclerosis. Study results and caveats: Normalization was needed because clone-set size differences affected shared clonotype counts.

Method: immunoSEQ multiplex PCR; TCRdb's copy keeps in-frame clones and lacks some. The table includes about 14,000 clones, 69% detected once. In germline, CDR1 is SGHNT, CDR2 YENEEA. CDR3 length: 16 amino acids. Trimming left V 1 base short and J 0 bases short, with 10 bases between. Regarding this clone: Its antigen is not identified.

The receptor was derived from a human donor with multiple sclerosis. The genes are TRBV11-3 and TRBJ2-1; D uncertain. The specimen sequenced was memory (CD45RO+) CD4+ T cells from blood. CDR3 region: CASSLGGHSSYNEQFF. CDR3 bases: TGTGCCAGCAGCTTAGGTGGGCATAGCTCCTACAATGAGCAGTTCTTC.